This record concerns one TCR beta chain sequence. A junction boundary mismatches the germline segment, possibly from a read error. Through a sample-barcoded 5' primer and a J-beta primer mix, a second PCR was run for about 6 to 11 cycles. TCRdb reprocessed the 5' RACE reads via MiXCR and lists one record per CDR3 protein. The profile shows around 690,000 distinct CDR3 sequences, under 70% of them singletons. These data are taken from a study of blood T cells in healthy people across ages. The CDR3 loop spans 14 amino acids. CDR1 DFQATT and CDR2 SNEGSKA come from the germline V gene (reference sequence).

This chain links TRBV20-1 with TRBJ2-1; a weak D match, TRBD1 (5 bases). The receptor was isolated from a man aged 60 to 69 in good health. Sequenced: blood. CDR3 region: CSAGDGAYYNEQFF. The CDR3 DNA is TGCAGTGCTGGAGATGGGGCATACTACAATGAGCAGTTCTTC.